The T cell receptor (beta chain) described here comes from a study of blood T cells in healthy people across ages. This clonotype was picked up one time. Antigen: not known. Study-wide points: Investigators treated diversity estimates from one million T cells as underestimates.

The CDR3 has 15 amino acids. CDR1 and CDR2 from the germline V gene are SGHTA and FQGTGA. V was pared by 4 bases and J by 4 bases, with 15 bases between. A sample-barcoded 5' primer and a J-beta primer mix were used in a second PCR of roughly 7 to 11 cycles. Each CDR3 protein gets one entry after TCRdb re-called the 5' RACE reads with MiXCR. The top ten clones hold 15% to 20% of a sample with more than 1 million distinct CDR3 sequences, 45% of them seen once. The chain uses TRBV7-3 and TRBJ2-3, with D perhaps matching TRBD1 or TRBD2 (5 bases each). The specimen sequenced was blood. The TCR originated in a woman in her sixties or seventies in good health. As DNA, the CDR3 is TGTGCCAGCAGCTCCGGGACCATGGGGGCAGATACGCAGTATTTT. This codes for CASSSGTMGADTQYF.